Following are 21 T cell receptor beta chains from one sample sequenced in a study of identical twins. One entry per CDR3 protein, called by TCRdb with MiXCR from the 5' RACE reads. In the table there are around 550,000 distinct CDR3 sequences, roughly 15% of which are singletons. Another study also made use of these data, one on yellow fever vaccine responses in identical twins.

Sequencing was done on a sample of CD4+ T cells sorted from blood. Every receptor here comes from a woman younger than 30 in good health.

The genes are TRBV6-5 and TRBJ2-2; TRBD1 matches at 10 bases. V lost 4 bases and J lost 5; bases outside the gene matches: 10. CDR1 MNHEY and CDR2 SVGAGI come from the germline V gene. The CDR3 spans 17 residues. The CDR3 reads CASSSHGTGALTGELFF. The CDR3 DNA is TGTGCCAGCAGTTCTCACGGGACAGGGGCGCTTACCGGGGAGCTGTTTTTT.

This clonotype was found a few times. The V and J genes are TRBV29-1 and TRBJ2-1, with 11 bases fitting TRBD2. Germline loops: CDR1 SQVTM, CDR2 ANQGSEA. This CDR3 region has 15 residues. J was trimmed by 6 bases and V by 4 bases; bases with no gene match: 8. CDR3 in DNA: TGCAGCGTTGTTTCTAGCGGGAGGCCTTCCAATGAGCAGTTCTTC. It is translated as CSVVSSGRPSNEQFF.

This clonotype was recorded at least ten times. The CDR3, as DNA: TGTGCCAGCAGTTTTGGGGAAAACACCGGGGAGCTGTTTTTT. As protein: CASSFGENTGELFF. This chain links TRBV12-3 or TRBV12-4 with TRBJ2-2, with unresolved D. V lost 3 bases to trimming and J lost 2 bases, with 7 bases between them. The CDR3 length is 14 residues.

This clonotype has just a few counts. This chain uses TRBV5-6 with TRBJ2-5; no firm D call. Per germline, CDR1 SGHDT and CDR2 YYEEEE. Trimming took off 5 bases at V and 5 bases at J, with 16 bases between the two ends. This CDR3 contains 14 residues. DNA of the CDR3: TGTGCCAGCAGTCCAGCCGGAGTCCGGGAGACCCAGTACTTC. Amino acid sequence: CASSPAGVRETQYF.

This clonotype was seen a few times. The rearrangement links TRBV20-1 to TRBJ2-3, with 7 bases matching TRBD1. This CDR3 spans 14 amino acids. The V gene end was trimmed by 5 bases and the J gene end by 2 bases; junction bases not matched to a gene: 7. The germline gives CDR1 DFQATT, CDR2 SNEGSKA (reference sequence). CDR3 sequence: CSAPRTGLTDTQYF. The DNA of the CDR3 is TGCAGTGCTCCTCGGACAGGACTCACAGATACGCAGTATTTT.

This clonotype was seen only a few times. CDR3 in amino acids: CATSESSGTQYF. As DNA, the CDR3 is TGTGCCACCAGTGAATCTAGCGGGACCCAGTACTTC. The chain employs TRBV24-1 and TRBJ2-4; 7 bases are shared with TRBD2. The J call is doubtful: the DNA matches TRBJ2-5 better. Germline lookup yields CDR1 KGHDR and CDR2 SFDVKD. This CDR3 spans 12 amino acids.

This clonotype was observed many times. The chain carries TRBV12-3 or TRBV12-4 and TRBJ1-1, with D possibly matching TRBD1 (6 bases). V lost 6 bases to trimming and J lost 1 base, with 12 bases between them. The CDR3 is made up of 14 amino acids. Here the CDR3 reads CASSETGSNTEAFF. Here the CDR3 DNA reads TGTGCCAGCAGCGAGACAGGTTCGAACACTGAAGCTTTCTTT.

V gene TRBV2 combines with J gene TRBJ2-1; 10 positions agree with TRBD2. The germline CDR1 and CDR2 sequences are SNHLY and FYNNEI. The CDR3 is 14 residues long. Unmatched junction bases numbered 4, after V lost 6 bases and J lost 5 bases. This CDR3 is CASRAGTSDNEQFF. The DNA of the CDR3 is TGTGCCAGCAGAGCCGGGACTAGCGACAATGAGCAGTTCTTC.

This chain connects TRBV27 to TRBJ2-1; tentatively, D is TRBD1 (5 bases). Germline-derived CDR1 and CDR2 are MNHEY and SMNVEV (reference sequence). This CDR3 comprises 16 residues. The germline V and J ends were trimmed by 1 base and 4 bases, with 14 bases remaining between them. This CDR3 reads CASSLLAGNPYNEQFF. CDR3 nucleotides: TGTGCCAGCAGTTTATTAGCAGGGAACCCTTACAATGAGCAGTTCTTC.

The V call is TRBV2, the J call TRBJ2-1, with D possibly matching TRBD2 (7 bases). The CDR3 has 14 residues. V lost 6 bases and J 1 base, leaving 10 bases between the germline ends. Germline assignment: CDR1 SNHLY and CDR2 FYNNEI. DNA of the CDR3: TGTGCCAGCAGGGGGGGGGCGTCCTACAATGAGCAGTTCTTC. It codes for CASRGGASYNEQFF.

The chain has TRBV10-3 and TRBJ1-1; tentative D call: TRBD1 (6 bases). Trimming pared 5 bases from V and 7 bases from J, leaving 23 bases between. Germline V lookup: CDR1 ENHRY, CDR2 SYGVKD. This CDR3 spans 16 amino acids. DNA of the CDR3: TGTGCCATCAGTTGGGTCCCCGAACTGAGGGGGGGTGAAGCTTTCTTT. Amino acid sequence: CAISWVPELRGGEAFF.

A few counts support this clonotype. This sequence joins TRBV6-1 and TRBJ1-2, with D possibly being TRBD1 (5 bases). The CDR3 sequence is 15 residues long. V was clipped by 8 bases and J by 4 bases, with 20 bases between them. Germline lookup yields CDR1 MNHNS and CDR2 SASEGT. In DNA form, the CDR3 reads TGTGCCAGCGGGGCGGGGCCCGGCGGACTCTATGGCTACACCTTC. This encodes CASGAGPGGLYGYTF.

V and J are TRBV9 and TRBJ2-2; the match to TRBD1 covers 7 bases. V was pared by 5 bases and J by 1 base, with 5 bases of the junction left unmatched. The germline V gene has CDR1 SGDLS and CDR2 YYNGEE. This CDR3 region has 15 residues. The CDR3 sequence: CASRPGQLNTGELFF. Written as DNA, the CDR3 is TGTGCCAGCAGACCGGGACAGCTGAACACCGGGGAGCTGTTTTTT.

This clonotype was counted a few times. V gene TRBV20-1 combines with J gene TRBJ2-1, with TRBD2 identical over 7 bases. There are 18 residues in the CDR3. The germline V gene encodes CDR1 DFQATT and CDR2 SNEGSKA (reference sequence). V lost 5 bases to trimming and J lost 3 bases; unmatched junction nucleotides: 19. This CDR3 is CSALRLALAQRSYNEQFF. DNA for the CDR3: TGCAGTGCTCTTAGACTAGCTTTGGCCCAGCGAAGCTACAATGAGCAGTTCTTC.

This clonotype was detected many times. The chain combines TRBV12-3 or TRBV12-4 with TRBJ1-1; perhaps TRBD1 as D (5 bases). This CDR3 region has 11 residues. V was clipped by 6 bases and J by 5 bases, with 7 bases between them. The CDR3 DNA follows: TGTGCCAGCAGCCGACAGACTGAAGCTTTCTTT. Translated, it gives CASSRQTEAFF.

The J gene is TRBJ1-1, the V gene TRBV24-1, with unresolved D. From germline, CDR1 is KGHDR and CDR2 SFDVKD. V was trimmed by 4 bases and J by 6 bases, leaving 17 bases between them. CDR3 length: 15 residues. The CDR3: CATSDLGLYGAEAFF. CDR3 in DNA: TGTGCCACCAGTGACCTCGGACTCTATGGTGCTGAAGCTTTCTTT.

In this sample, this clonotype turned up many times. The chain couples TRBV12-3 or TRBV12-4 to TRBJ2-4; 8 positions match TRBD1. The CDR3 has 15 amino acids. The junction had 7 bases not matched to a gene; V was cut back by 5 bases and J by 4 bases. This CDR3 is CASSLGQGWKNIQYF. As DNA, the CDR3 is TGTGCCAGCAGTCTCGGACAGGGATGGAAAAACATTCAGTACTTC.

This sequence joins TRBV6-4 and TRBJ2-2, with a weak D call TRBD1 (5 bases). CDR1 and CDR2 from the germline V gene are MRHNA and SNTAGT. The CDR3 totals 19 residues. The CDR3 region has the DNA TGTACCCGCTGTTTATTAGCAGGGAAAAGGACGAGTTACACCGGGGAGCTGTTTTTT. Translation gives CTRCLLAGKRTSYTGELFF.

As concerns this clonotype: One end of the junction does not line up with germline, which may come from a read error. The CDR3 nucleotides read TGTGCCAGCAGTTACTCCGGTCGGACTATCTTC. Protein sequence: CASSYSGRTIF. V usage is TRBV6-6 and J usage is TRBJ2-1, with TRBD2 as a possible D gene (6 bases). The CDR3 is 11 residues long. Per germline, CDR1 MNHNY and CDR2 SVGAGI (reference sequence).

This clonotype came up many times. This chain uses TRBV7-9 with TRBJ2-1; D is uncertain. This CDR3 has 13 amino acids. V was cut by 5 bases and J by 6 bases, with 11 bases left in between. CDR1 SEHNR and CDR2 FQNEAQ come from the germline V gene (reference sequence). As DNA, the CDR3 is TGTGCCAGCAGCCTTGGTGGGGTCAATGAGCAGTTCTTC. The encoded protein is CASSLGGVNEQFF.

In its sample, this clonotype was seen a few times. The chain is built from TRBV4-1 and TRBJ2-3; 9 nucleotides line up with TRBD2. Per germline, CDR1 MGHRA and CDR2 YSYEKL. The trim removed 2 bases at V and 2 bases at J, leaving 11 bases unmatched. The CDR3 totals 18 residues. The CDR3 sequence: CASSQREAGGTTTDTQYF. CDR3 bases: TGCGCCAGCAGCCAAAGAGAGGCGGGAGGGACGACCACAGATACGCAGTATTTT.